The 18 T cell receptor beta chains presented below share a single source sample, sequenced in a study of shared clonotypes between healthy human individuals. Profiled with immunoSEQ multiplex PCR; TCRdb holds only in-frame clones, not every one. The table shows approximately 250,000 clones, with 65% occurring only once. Sequenced sample: memory CD4+ T cells sorted from blood. Subset indicated: CD45RA-negative fraction. These receptors came from a man aged 30 to 39 in good health.

The chain joins TRBV30 to TRBJ2-7; 8 nucleotides line up with TRBD2. Germline loops: CDR1 GTSNPN, CDR2 SVGIG (reference sequence). J was trimmed by 7 bases and V by 4 bases; bases with no gene match: 9. The CDR3 totals 13 residues. This CDR3 is CAWNGRASEEQYF. The CDR3 DNA reads as TGTGCCTGGAACGGGAGGGCCTCGGAGGAGCAGTACTTC. Complete variable domain (other parts from reference TRBV30 and TRBJ2-7): SQTIHQWPATLVQPVGSPLSLECTVEGTSNPNLYWYRQAAGRGLQLLFYSVGIGQISSEVPQNLSASRPQDRQFILSSKKLLLSDSGFYLCAWNGRASEEQYFGPGTRLTVT.

This chain joins TRBV7-2 and TRBJ2-1; possibly TRBD1 for D (6 bases). Germline values: CDR1 SGHTA, CDR2 FQGNSA. The CDR3 contains 16 residues. With 0 bases removed from V and 5 bases from J, the gap between germline ends came to 14 bases. CDR3 sequence (DNA): TGTGCCAGCAGCTTAGCCATAACGGCAGGGGACAATGAGCAGTTCTTC. It specifies CASSLAITAGDNEQFF.

This chain links TRBV15 with TRBJ2-3; TRBD2 is a possible D gene (6 bases). This CDR3 has 15 amino acids. CDR1 LNHNV and CDR2 YYDKDF come from the germline V gene (reference sequence). The V end lost 4 bases, the J end lost 6 bases, and 17 bases lay between the germline ends. CDR3 sequence (DNA): TGTGCCACCAGCAACGACGGGAGAGGACGGGATACGCAGTATTTT. Its protein is CATSNDGRGRDTQYF.

This chain joins TRBV27 and TRBJ2-3; D unclear. V was cut by 0 bases and J by 0 bases, with 4 bases left in between. Germline V gene sequence: CDR1 MNHEY, CDR2 SMNVEV (reference sequence). CDR3 size: 14 residues. The CDR3 region is CASSLSYSTDTQYF. The CDR3 coding sequence is TGTGCCAGCAGTTTATCCTACAGCACAGATACGCAGTATTTT.

This clone appeared a single time. The gene calls are TRBV6-5 and TRBJ1-2; D might be TRBD1 (6 bases). CDR1 and CDR2 from the germline V gene are MNHEY and SVGAGI. Trimming removed 0 bases from V and 6 bases from J, with 11 bases in between. The CDR3 has 14 amino acids. Here the CDR3 DNA reads TGTGCCAGCAGTTACTCGGGACAAAACAATGGCTACACCTTC. Residues: CASSYSGQNNGYTF.

The rearrangement joins TRBV19 to TRBJ2-1, with D tentatively TRBD1 (6 bases). The V gene's germline CDR1 is LNHDA and CDR2 SQIVND (reference sequence). The CDR3 covers 17 residues. Trimming pared 4 bases from V and 5 bases from J, leaving 21 bases between. CDR3 sequence: CASSTGRVQGTNNEQFF. CDR3 DNA: TGTGCCAGTAGTACTGGGCGAGTGCAGGGGACCAACAATGAGCAGTTCTTC.

The chain carries TRBV13 and TRBJ2-7; 9 bases align to TRBD2. V shed 6 bases, J shed 3 bases, and the junction held 9 bases outside the gene matches. CDR3 size: 15 residues. Germline V gives CDR1 PRHDT, CDR2 FYEKMQ (reference sequence). Here the CDR3 reads CASSGSGRSFYEQYF. The DNA for the CDR3 is TGTGCCAGCAGTGGTAGCGGGAGATCATTCTACGAGCAGTACTTC. The full variable domain, its missing parts supplied by reference TRBV13 and TRBJ2-7, is AAGVIQSPRHLIKEKRETATLKCYPIPRHDTVYWYQQGPGQDPQFLISFYEKMQSDKGSIPDRFSAQQFSDYHSELNMSSLELGDSALYFCASSGSGRSFYEQYFGPGTRLTVT.

This clone was counted many times. This sequence joins TRBV7-2 and TRBJ2-3; the D is unclear. Germline V gene lookup returns CDR1 SGHTA and CDR2 FQGNSA. V shed 4 bases and J shed 7 bases, with 6 bases lying between them. This CDR3 comprises 11 residues. CDR3 amino acids: CASSSGHTQYF. The CDR3 region has the DNA TGTGCCAGCAGCTCCGGACATACGCAGTATTTT.

This chain connects TRBV5-1 to TRBJ2-3; D unclear. CDR1 and CDR2 from the germline V gene are SGHRS and YFSETQ. The CDR3 is made up of 14 amino acids. The ends were cut back, 2 bases at V and 2 bases at J, with 9 bases in the middle. The CDR3 DNA is TGCGCCAGCAGCTTACGGACCTCCACAGATACGCAGTATTTT. It translates to CASSLRTSTDTQYF.

CDR3 sequence reads: CASSLKGFGKLFF. The DNA of the CDR3 is TGTGCCAGCAGCTTAAAGGGTTTTGGAAAACTGTTTTTT. The chain joins TRBV11-2 to TRBJ1-4; unclear D gene. Trimming shortened V by 2 bases and J by 10 bases, and 11 bases separated the two germline ends. The CDR3 covers 13 residues. CDR1 is SGHAT and CDR2 is FQNNGV in the germline V gene. Looking up the rest from reference TRBV11-2 and TRBJ1-4 gives the full variable domain: EAGVAQSPRYKIIEKRQSVAFWCNPISGHATLYWYQQILGQGPKLLIQFQNNGVVDDSQLPKDRFSAERLKGVDSTLKIQPAKLEDSAVYLCASSLKGFGKLFFGSGTQLSVL.

This clone was counted a single time. The chain has TRBV6-6 and TRBJ1-5; D might be TRBD1 (5 bases). The germline V and J ends were trimmed by 2 bases and 7 bases, with 12 bases remaining between them. This CDR3 has 14 residues. Germline CDR1 MNHNY, CDR2 SVGAGI (reference sequence). The DNA of the CDR3 is TGTGCCAGCAGTTACATCCAGGGCGGCCAGCCCCAGCATTTT. It yields the protein CASSYIQGGQPQHF.

The rearrangement joins TRBV7-3 to TRBJ1-1; D gene ambiguous. Germline V gives CDR1 SGHTA, CDR2 FQGTGA. CDR3 size: 14 residues. The germline V and J ends were trimmed by 7 bases and 0 bases, with 12 bases remaining between them. As DNA, the CDR3 is TGTGCCAGCAAGGCTTCTCCTTTGAACACTGAAGCTTTCTTT. Residues: CASKASPLNTEAFF.

This clone was detected only once. V and J are TRBV7-2 and TRBJ1-1; D not certain. The V gene lost 0 bases and the J gene lost 0 bases, with 17 bases spanning the gap. The V gene's germline CDR1 is SGHTA and CDR2 FQGNSA. The CDR3 spans 18 residues. CDR3 sequence: CASSLARAGRLVNTEAFF. The CDR3 region has the DNA TGTGCCAGCAGCTTAGCGAGGGCAGGAAGATTGGTGAACACTGAAGCTTTCTTT.

V gene TRBV28 combines with J gene TRBJ2-6; 8 bases agree with TRBD1. J was trimmed by 0 bases and V by 8 bases; bases with no gene match: 9. CDR1 is MDHEN, CDR2 SYDVKM, per germline. The CDR3 has 17 residues. Written as DNA, the CDR3 is TGTGCCAGCGGCAATACAGGGGGAAGCTCTGGGGCCAACGTCCTGACTTTC. Amino acid sequence: CASGNTGGSSGANVLTF.

The rearrangement links TRBV18 to TRBJ2-5; D possibly matches TRBD1 or TRBD2 (5 bases each). Germline CDR1 KGHSH, CDR2 LQKENI. This CDR3 spans 14 amino acids. Trimming took off 6 bases at V and 5 bases at J, with 16 bases between the two ends. CDR3 nucleotide sequence: TGTGCCAGCTCGCGAGCGGCCTGGGGGGAGACCCAGTACTTC. It yields the protein CASSRAAWGETQYF.

The chain employs TRBV6-5 and TRBJ2-5; TRBD2 might be the D (6 bases). The V gene lost 6 bases and the J gene lost 1 base, with 15 bases spanning the gap. The CDR3 extends over 15 amino acids. Germline loops: CDR1 MNHEY, CDR2 SVGAGI. The CDR3 is CASRPTLGGQETQYF. CDR3 in DNA: TGTGCCAGCAGACCCACCTTGGGGGGCCAAGAGACCCAGTACTTC.

The chain has TRBV7-6 and TRBJ1-4, with TRBD1 matching 8 bases. The CDR3 length is 15 residues. Germline V lookup: CDR1 SGHVS, CDR2 FNYEAQ. The trim removed 1 base at V and 6 bases at J, leaving 4 bases unmatched. The CDR3 protein is CASSLGSGGDEKLFF. CDR3 coding DNA: TGTGCCAGCAGCTTAGGATCAGGGGGCGATGAAAAACTGTTTTTT.

The chain recombines TRBV4-2 with TRBJ2-2; 12 bases map to TRBD2. Germline-derived CDR1 and CDR2 are LGHNA and YNFKEQ. This CDR3 contains 17 residues. J lost 0 bases, V lost 5 bases, and 4 bases had no gene match. The CDR3 loop is CASSLLAGGSNTGELFF. CDR3 sequence (DNA): TGTGCCAGCAGCTTACTAGCGGGAGGTTCGAACACCGGGGAGCTGTTTTTT.